This T cell receptor beta chain was observed in a study of shared clonotypes between healthy human individuals. Across the study: The study enrolled a couple of women and a few men aged 18 to 49.

The germline CDR1 and CDR2 sequences are SNHLY and FYNNEI. The CDR3 is made up of 11 amino acids. V was clipped by 7 bases and J by 5 bases, with 7 bases between them. Repertoires were generated with immunoSEQ multiplex PCR, while TCRdb's copy carries only in-frame clones and drops some. This sample has fewer than 600,000 clones, with approximately 71% found just once. Healthy and HIV-negative, the adult donors had no recent acute infections or vaccinations. The gene calls are TRBV2 and TRBJ2-3; D is undetermined. Sequences were obtained from PBMCs. The TCR was taken from a woman in her forties in good health. Some clones in this sample may be carry-over from other donors' samples. In nucleotides, the CDR3 is TGTGCCAGCACCTCGGGAGATACGCAGTATTTT. The encoded protein is CASTSGDTQYF.